The rows below give T cell receptor beta chains drawn from one sample of a study of T cell responses to AZD1222 COVID-19 vaccine. Libraries were prepared by immunoSEQ multiplex PCR; TCRdb keeps only in-frame clonotypes and omits some of them. The sample carries about 130,000 clones, more than 85% recorded once. Sequenced here: peripheral blood, sampled on day 0 of AZD1222 vaccination. These receptors were taken from an adult in good health. Both conserved end residues are part of each CDR3. The D gene is left open where the match is weak. The size entry is marked missing in some rows and otherwise reads once, few, many or a size class.

abundance	d_gene	v_gene	j_gene	CDR3nt	CDR3aa
NA	NA	TRBV28	TRBJ1-2	TGTGCCAGCAGTGCCCGAATCGGGGCACGCGGCACCGTTGAAGCTAACTATGGCTACACCTTC	CASSARIGARGTVEANYGYTF
NA	TRBD1	TRBV27	TRBJ1-2	TGTGCCAGCAGTCCACAGGGGAACTATGGCTACACCTTC	CASSPQGNYGYTF
NA	NA	TRBV6-5	TRBJ1-2	TGTGCCAGCAGTTACAATGGGGGGGGTAACTATGGCTACACCTTC	CASSYNGGGNYGYTF
NA	TRBD1	TRBV18	TRBJ2-7	TGTGCCAGCTCACCACCCCCGACAGGGTTCCCCTACGAGCAGTACTTC	CASSPPPTGFPYEQYF
NA	NA	TRBV7-9	TRBJ2-7	TGTGCCAGCAGCTTTAGCGCGAAGTCCGAGCAGTACTTC	CASSFSAKSEQYF
NA	NA	TRBV29-1	TRBJ2-5	TGCAGCGTGGTTGGGACATCCCAAGAGACCCAGTACTTC	CSVVGTSQETQYF
NA	TRBD1	TRBV4-3	TRBJ1-4	TGCGCCAGCAGCCAAGATATCTTGGGGACAGGGAATGAAAAACTGTTTTTT	CASSQDILGTGNEKLFF
NA	TRBD1	TRBV5-4	TRBJ2-5	TGTGCCAGCAGCTTGAACAGGGGAGTGATCCAAGAGACCCAGTACTTC	CASSLNRGVIQETQYF
once	NA	TRBV5-8	TRBJ1-4	TGTGCCAGCAGCTTCGGCAGGGAGGAAAAACTGTTTTTT	CASSFGREEKLFF
NA	NA	TRBV28	TRBJ1-2	TGTGCCAGTCTCGCCGGAGGGGGGTATGGCTACACCTTC	CASLAGGGYGYTF
NA	NA	TRBV3-1/TRBV3-2	TRBJ1-2	TGTGCCAGCAGCCAAGAGAGAGACCGAGACCTCTATGGTTACACCTTC	CASSQERDRDLYGYTF
NA	NA	TRBV7-9	TRBJ2-7	TGTGCCAGCAGCCCACGCGTAGGTGGAAGGGCCTACGAGCAGTACTTC	CASSPRVGGRAYEQYF
NA	NA	TRBV15	TRBJ2-4	TGTGCCACCAGCAGAGAACTAGGACGAGCCGGGGACATTCAGTACTTC	CATSRELGRAGDIQYF
NA	NA	TRBV5-6	TRBJ1-5	TGTGCCAGCAGCTTTAATCCCGATAGCAATCAGCCCCAGCATTTT	CASSFNPDSNQPQHF
NA	NA	TRBV29-1	TRBJ2-7	TGCAGCGTTGGCAGCAGTTCCTACGAGCAGTACTTC	CSVGSSSYEQYF
NA	NA	TRBV28	TRBJ2-1	TGTGCCAGTATCCCTGGAGGGCGTTCAGAGCAGTTCTTC	CASIPGGRSEQFF
NA	TRBD2	TRBV5-1	TRBJ2-2	TGCGCCAGCAGCTTGGGACTAGCGGGAGTTTCCGGGGAGCTGTTTTTT	CASSLGLAGVSGELFF
once	TRBD1	TRBV4-1	TRBJ2-1	TGCGCCAGCAGCCAATACATCGGGACAGGGGGGAACAATGAGCAGTTCTTC	CASSQYIGTGGNNEQFF
NA	NA	TRBV3-1/TRBV3-2	TRBJ1-3	TGTGCCAGCAGCCAAGGGAGCACCATATATTTT	CASSQGSTIYF
few	NA	TRBV9	TRBJ2-1	TGTGCCAGCAGCATCGGACCGGACAATGAGCAGTTCTTC	CASSIGPDNEQFF
NA	NA	TRBV6-5	TRBJ2-2	TGTGCCAGCAGGCATAGGGACTCTAACACCGGGGAGCTGTTTTTT	CASRHRDSNTGELFF
NA	NA	TRBV7-3	TRBJ2-2	TGTGCCAGCAGCCCTGTAGGGCCCGCCTTGGGCACCGGGGAGCTGTTTTTT	CASSPVGPALGTGELFF
NA	TRBD1	TRBV19	TRBJ1-5	TGTGCCAGTAGTATCCTAAGAGGGGGCAATAGCAATCAGCCCCAGCATTTT	CASSILRGGNSNQPQHF
NA	NA	TRBV29-1	TRBJ1-4	TGCAGCGTTACCCCCGAGGGGCACCGTAATGAAAAACTGTTTTTT	CSVTPEGHRNEKLFF
NA	NA	TRBV3-1/TRBV3-2	TRBJ1-1	TGTGCCAGCAGCCAATTATCTGGGGAGAACACTGAAGCTTTCTTT	CASSQLSGENTEAFF
NA	NA	TRBV7-2	TRBJ1-1	TGTGCCAGCAGCTTAGTACCGAGGAACACTGAAGCTTTCTTT	CASSLVPRNTEAFF